Each of the 4 T cell receptor beta chains below was sequenced from the same sample in a study of regulatory T cells in long-lasting Graves disease. Time point: newly diagnosed GD, antithyroid drugs for less than 3 months. The TCR library was made from RNA that had been extracted from PBMCs in TRIzol. Building the TCR beta libraries relied on iRepertoire HTBI primers, and CDR3 regions underwent Arm-PCR. TCRdb re-analysed the multiplex PCR reads in MiXCR, keeping a single row per CDR3 protein. The sample contains 400,000 to 500,000 distinct CDR3 sequences, approximately 15% of which appear only once. These data also formed part of another study, on T cells in Graves' hyperthyroidism and ophthalmopathy.

The sequencing here drew on peripheral blood mononuclear cells (PBMCs), taken at new diagnosis, from a patient treated with antithyroid drugs. The receptors were sampled from a woman between 35 and 50 years old with Graves disease.

The sample holds many counts of this clonotype. The chain uses TRBV12-5 and TRBJ2-2; D is possibly TRBD1 (6 bases). CDR3 length equals 15 residues. V was clipped by 3 bases and J by 0 bases, with 8 bases between them. Germline CDR1 and CDR2: LGHNT and FRNRAP. In DNA, the CDR3 is TGTGCTAGTGGTTTTGGGACACCGAACACCGGGGAGCTGTTTTTT. This sequence encodes CASGFGTPNTGELFF. Supplemented by reference TRBV12-5 and TRBJ2-2, the full variable domain reads DARVTQTPRHKVTEMGQEVTMRCQPILGHNTVFWYRQTMMQGLELLAYFRNRAPLDDSGMPKDRFSAEMPDATLATLKIQPSEPRDSAVYFCASGFGTPNTGELFFGEGSRLTVL.

This clonotype was detected ten times or more. The chain is built from TRBV11-2 and TRBJ2-7; 8 positions agree with TRBD2. The CDR3 extends over 18 amino acids. The trim removed 1 base at V and 1 base at J, leaving 12 bases unmatched. Germline CDR1 and CDR2: SGHAT and FQNNGV. The CDR3 nucleotides are TGTGCCAGCAGCTTAGGGATTAGCGGGAAAATGAGGTCCTACGAGCAGTACTTC. It codes for CASSLGISGKMRSYEQYF.

This clonotype is a singleton in its sample. A much larger clone differs by one base, so this may be a read error. This chain connects TRBV10-1 to TRBJ2-2, with no clear D. V lost 2 bases to trimming and J lost 1 base, with 11 bases between them. This CDR3 comprises 16 residues. From germline, CDR1 is WNHNN and CDR2 SYGVQD (reference sequence). CDR3 sequence reads: CASSEDSRMNTGELFF. Written as DNA, the CDR3 is TGCGCCAGCAGTGAGGACTCCCGGATGAACACCGGGGAGCTGTTTTTT.

This clonotype showed up many times. The rearrangement links TRBV19 to TRBJ2-7; the match to TRBD2 covers 7 bases. The germline gives CDR1 LNHDA, CDR2 SQIVND (reference sequence). CDR3 size: 14 residues. Unmatched junction bases numbered 10, after V lost 8 bases and J lost 3 bases. This CDR3 is CASVRGDPFYEQYF. The CDR3 nucleotides read TGTGCCAGTGTACGGGGGGACCCCTTCTACGAGCAGTACTTC.